The T cell receptor (beta chain) described here comes from a study of response to subunit inactivated influenza vaccine. TCRdb itself ran the RT-PCR reads through MiXCR, one entry per CDR3 protein. The sample comprises approximately 500,000 distinct CDR3 sequences, roughly 25% of which are singletons, and 2.5% to 3% rests with the top ten. V was cut by 6 bases and J by 4 bases, with 13 bases left in between. Per germline, CDR1 MNHNY and CDR2 SVGAGI (reference sequence). The CDR3 covers 14 residues. The same sample was also studied in work on T cells expressing NK-cell markers. This second report adds: Libraries used 5'RACE template switching adding universal primer site and UMIs. Seven of the eight sequenced donors were classified as HCMV-seropositive, and one was classified as seronegative. Top CD8+ clonotypes included the dominant CD3+CD56+NKG2C+ clonotypes in roughly 6 donors.

The sequenced sample was CD4+ T cells sorted from PBMCs, obtained roughly 12 days after vaccination. V and J are TRBV6-6 and TRBJ2-1; D assignment may be TRBD1 or TRBD2 (6 bases each). The sequence was obtained from a man aged 45-65 years who received an inactivated influenza vaccine. The CDR3 DNA reads as TGTGCCAGCAGCGGAACAGGGAGGTACAATGAGCAGTTCTTC. Translated, it gives CASSGTGRYNEQFF.